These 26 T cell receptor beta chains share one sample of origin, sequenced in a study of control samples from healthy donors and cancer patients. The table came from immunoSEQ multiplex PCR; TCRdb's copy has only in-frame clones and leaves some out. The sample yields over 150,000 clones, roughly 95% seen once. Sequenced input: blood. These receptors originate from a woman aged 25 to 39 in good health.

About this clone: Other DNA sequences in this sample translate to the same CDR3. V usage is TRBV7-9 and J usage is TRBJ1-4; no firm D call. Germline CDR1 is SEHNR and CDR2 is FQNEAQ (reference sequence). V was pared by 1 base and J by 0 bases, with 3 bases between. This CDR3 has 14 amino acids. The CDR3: CASSLGATNEKLFF. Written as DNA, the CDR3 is TGTGCCAGCAGCTTAGGTGCAACTAATGAAAAACTGTTTTTT.

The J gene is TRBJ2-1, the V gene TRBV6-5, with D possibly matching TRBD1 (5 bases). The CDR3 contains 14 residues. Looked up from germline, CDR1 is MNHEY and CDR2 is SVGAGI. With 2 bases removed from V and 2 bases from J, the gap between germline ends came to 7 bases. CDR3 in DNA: TGTGCCAGCAGTTACGACAGCCCCTACAATGAGCAGTTCTTC. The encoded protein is CASSYDSPYNEQFF.

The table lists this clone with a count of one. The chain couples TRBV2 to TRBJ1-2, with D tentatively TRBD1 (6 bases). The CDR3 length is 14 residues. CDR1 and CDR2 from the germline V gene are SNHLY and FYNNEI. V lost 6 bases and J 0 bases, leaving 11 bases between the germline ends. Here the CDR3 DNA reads TGTGCCAGCAGGGGACACCATTCTAACTATGGCTACACCTTC. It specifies CASRGHHSNYGYTF.

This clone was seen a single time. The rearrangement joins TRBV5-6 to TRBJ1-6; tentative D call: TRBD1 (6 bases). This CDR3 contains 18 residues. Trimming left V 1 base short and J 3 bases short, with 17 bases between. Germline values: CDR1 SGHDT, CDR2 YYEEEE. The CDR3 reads CASSLTRIGQIYNSPLHF. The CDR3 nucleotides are TGTGCCAGCAGCTTGACTCGGATCGGACAGATCTATAATTCACCCCTCCACTTT.

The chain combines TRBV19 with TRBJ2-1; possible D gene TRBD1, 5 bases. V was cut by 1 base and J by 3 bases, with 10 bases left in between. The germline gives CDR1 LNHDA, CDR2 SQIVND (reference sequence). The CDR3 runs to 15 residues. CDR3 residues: CASSIGQSRYNEQFF. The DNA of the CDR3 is TGTGCCAGTAGTATAGGACAGTCACGCTACAATGAGCAGTTCTTC.

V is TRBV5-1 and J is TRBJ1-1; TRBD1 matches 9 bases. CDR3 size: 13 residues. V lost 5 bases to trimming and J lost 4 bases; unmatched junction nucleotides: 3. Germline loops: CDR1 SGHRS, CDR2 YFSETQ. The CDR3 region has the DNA TGCGCCAGCAGAACGACAGGGGGCACTGAAGCTTTCTTT. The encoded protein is CASRTTGGTEAFF.

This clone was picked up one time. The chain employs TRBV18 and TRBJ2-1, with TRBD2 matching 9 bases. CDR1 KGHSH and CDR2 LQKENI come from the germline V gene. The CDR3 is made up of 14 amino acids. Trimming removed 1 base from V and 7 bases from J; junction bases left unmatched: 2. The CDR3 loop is CASSPQRGANEQFF. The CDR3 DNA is TGTGCCAGCTCACCACAGCGGGGGGCTAATGAGCAGTTCTTC.

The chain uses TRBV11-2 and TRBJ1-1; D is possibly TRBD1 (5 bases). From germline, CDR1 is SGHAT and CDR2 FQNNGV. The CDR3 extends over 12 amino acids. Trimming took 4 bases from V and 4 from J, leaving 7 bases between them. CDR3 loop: CASSSGTTEAFF. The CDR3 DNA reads TGTGCCAGCAGCTCCGGGACCACTGAAGCTTTCTTT.

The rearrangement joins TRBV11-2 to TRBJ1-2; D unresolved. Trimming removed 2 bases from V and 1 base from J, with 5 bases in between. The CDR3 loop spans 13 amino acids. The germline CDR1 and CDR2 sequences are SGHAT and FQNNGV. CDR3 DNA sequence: TGTGCCAGCAGCTTATTAAATAACTATGGCTACACCTTC. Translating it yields CASSLLNNYGYTF.

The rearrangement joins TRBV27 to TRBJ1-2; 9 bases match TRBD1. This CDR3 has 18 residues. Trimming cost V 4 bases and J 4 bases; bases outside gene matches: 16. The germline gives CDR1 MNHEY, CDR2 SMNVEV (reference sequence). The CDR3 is CASSSTRGTGPLFYGYTF. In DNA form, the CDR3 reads TGTGCCAGCAGTTCTACCAGAGGGACAGGGCCGCTCTTCTATGGCTACACCTTC.

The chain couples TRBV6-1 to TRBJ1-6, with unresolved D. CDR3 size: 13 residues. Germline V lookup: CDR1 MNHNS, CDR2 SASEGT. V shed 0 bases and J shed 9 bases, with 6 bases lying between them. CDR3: CASSEARVSPLHF. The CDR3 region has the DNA TGTGCCAGCAGTGAAGCGCGAGTTTCACCCCTCCACTTT.

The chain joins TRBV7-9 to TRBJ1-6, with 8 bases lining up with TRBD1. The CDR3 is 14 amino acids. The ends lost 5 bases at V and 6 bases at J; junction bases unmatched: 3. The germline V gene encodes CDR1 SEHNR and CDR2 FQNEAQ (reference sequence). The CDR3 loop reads CASSLTGVNSPLHF. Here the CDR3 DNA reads TGTGCCAGCAGCCTGACAGGGGTTAATTCACCCCTCCACTTT.

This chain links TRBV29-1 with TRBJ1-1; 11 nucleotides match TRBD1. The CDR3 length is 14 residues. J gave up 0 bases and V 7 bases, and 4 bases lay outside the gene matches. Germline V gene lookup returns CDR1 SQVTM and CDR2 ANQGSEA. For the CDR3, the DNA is TGCAGCGCCGGACAGGGGGCAATGAACACTGAAGCTTTCTTT. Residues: CSAGQGAMNTEAFF.

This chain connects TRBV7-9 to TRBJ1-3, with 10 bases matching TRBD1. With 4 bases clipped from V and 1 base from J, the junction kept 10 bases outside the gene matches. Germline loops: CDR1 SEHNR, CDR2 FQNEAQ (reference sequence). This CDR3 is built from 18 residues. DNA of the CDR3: TGTGCCAGCAGCTCTTTATCCGGACAGGGGGGGTCTGGAAACACCATATATTTT. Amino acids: CASSSLSGQGGSGNTIYF.

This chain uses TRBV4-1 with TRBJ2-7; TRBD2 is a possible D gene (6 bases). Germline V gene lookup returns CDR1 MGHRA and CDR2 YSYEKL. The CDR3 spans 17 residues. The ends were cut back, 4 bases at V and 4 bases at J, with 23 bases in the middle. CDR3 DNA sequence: TGCGCCAGCAGCCTCACATTAGCGGCCCGTGGTGCGTACGAGCAGTACTTC. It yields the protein CASSLTLAARGAYEQYF.

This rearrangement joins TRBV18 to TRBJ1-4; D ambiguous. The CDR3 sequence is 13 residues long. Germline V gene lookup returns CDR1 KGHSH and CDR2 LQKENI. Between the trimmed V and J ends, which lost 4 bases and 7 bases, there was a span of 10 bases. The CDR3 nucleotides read TGTGCCAGCTCACGAATTGGGTTTGAAAAACTGTTTTTT. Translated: CASSRIGFEKLFF.

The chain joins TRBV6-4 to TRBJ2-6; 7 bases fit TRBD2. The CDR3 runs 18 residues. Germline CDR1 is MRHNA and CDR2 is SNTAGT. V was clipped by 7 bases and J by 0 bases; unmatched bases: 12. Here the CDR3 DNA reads TGTGCCAGCACCGCCGGGGGGTACGGTAGCTCTGGGGCCAACGTCCTGACTTTC. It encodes CASTAGGYGSSGANVLTF.

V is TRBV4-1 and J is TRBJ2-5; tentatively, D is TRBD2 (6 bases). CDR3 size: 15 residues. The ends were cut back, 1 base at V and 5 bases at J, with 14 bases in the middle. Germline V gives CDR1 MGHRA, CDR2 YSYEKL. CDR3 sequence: CASSQAKRVGETQYF. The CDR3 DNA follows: TGCGCCAGCAGCCAAGCCAAGCGGGTAGGGGAGACCCAGTACTTC.

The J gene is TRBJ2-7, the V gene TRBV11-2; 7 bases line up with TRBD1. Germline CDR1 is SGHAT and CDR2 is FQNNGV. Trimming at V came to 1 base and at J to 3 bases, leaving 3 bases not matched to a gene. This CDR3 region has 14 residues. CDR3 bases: TGTGCCAGCAGCTTAGGGGACAGACTCTACGAGCAGTACTTC. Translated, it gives CASSLGDRLYEQYF.

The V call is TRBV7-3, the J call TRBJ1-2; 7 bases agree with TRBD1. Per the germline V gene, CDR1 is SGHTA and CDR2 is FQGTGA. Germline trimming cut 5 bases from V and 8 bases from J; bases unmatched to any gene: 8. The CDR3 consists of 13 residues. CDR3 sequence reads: CASSPGQGDGYTF. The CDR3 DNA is TGTGCCAGCAGCCCCGGGCAGGGGGACGGCTACACCTTC. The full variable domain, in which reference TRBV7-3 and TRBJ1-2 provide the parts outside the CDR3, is GAGVSQTPSNKVTEKGKYVELRCDPISGHTALYWYRQSLGQGPEFLIYFQGTGAADDSGLPNDRFFAVRPEGSVSTLKIQRTERGDSAVYLCASSPGQGDGYTFGSGTRLTVV.

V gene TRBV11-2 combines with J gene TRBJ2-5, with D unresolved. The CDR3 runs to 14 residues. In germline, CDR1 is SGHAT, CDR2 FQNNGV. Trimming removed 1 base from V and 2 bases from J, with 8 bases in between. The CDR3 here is CASSLGLGQETQYF. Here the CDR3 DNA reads TGTGCCAGCAGCTTAGGGCTGGGTCAAGAGACCCAGTACTTC. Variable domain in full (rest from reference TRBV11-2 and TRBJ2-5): EAGVAQSPRYKIIEKRQSVAFWCNPISGHATLYWYQQILGQGPKLLIQFQNNGVVDDSQLPKDRFSAERLKGVDSTLKIQPAKLEDSAVYLCASSLGLGQETQYFGPGTRLLVL.

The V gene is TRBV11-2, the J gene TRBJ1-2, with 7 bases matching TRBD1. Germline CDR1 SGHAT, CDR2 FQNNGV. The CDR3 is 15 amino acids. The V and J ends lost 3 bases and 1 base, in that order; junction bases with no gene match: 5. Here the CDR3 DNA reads TGTGCCAGCAGCTTGAATCCAGGGGGTAACTATGGCTACACCTTC. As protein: CASSLNPGGNYGYTF.

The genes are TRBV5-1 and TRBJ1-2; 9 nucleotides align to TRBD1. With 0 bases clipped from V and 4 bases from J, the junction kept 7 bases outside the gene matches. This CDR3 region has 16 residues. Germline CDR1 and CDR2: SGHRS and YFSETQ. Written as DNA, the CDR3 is TGCGCCAGCAGCTTGGAAAACGGACAGGGGAGCTATGGCTACACCTTC. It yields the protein CASSLENGQGSYGYTF.

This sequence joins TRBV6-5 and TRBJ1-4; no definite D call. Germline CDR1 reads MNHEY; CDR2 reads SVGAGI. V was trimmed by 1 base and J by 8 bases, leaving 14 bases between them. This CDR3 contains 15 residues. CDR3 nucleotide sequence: TGTGCCAGCAGTTACTTGTCCCCCCTCGAGGAAAAACTGTTTTTT. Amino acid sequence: CASSYLSPLEEKLFF.

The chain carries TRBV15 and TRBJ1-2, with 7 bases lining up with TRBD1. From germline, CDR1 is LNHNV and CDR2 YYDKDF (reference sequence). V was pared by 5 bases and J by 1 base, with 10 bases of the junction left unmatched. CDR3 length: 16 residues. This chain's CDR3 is CATSPAGTADNYGYTF. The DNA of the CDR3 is TGTGCCACCAGCCCAGCCGGGACAGCCGATAACTATGGCTACACCTTC.

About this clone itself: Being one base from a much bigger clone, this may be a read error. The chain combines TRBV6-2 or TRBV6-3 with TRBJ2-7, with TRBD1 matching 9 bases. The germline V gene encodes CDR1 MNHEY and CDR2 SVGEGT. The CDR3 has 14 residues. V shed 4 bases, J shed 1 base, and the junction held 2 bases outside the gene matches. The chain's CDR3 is CASSSGTGSYEQYF. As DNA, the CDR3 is TGTGCCAGCAGTTCCGGGACAGGGTCCTACGAGCAGTACTTC.